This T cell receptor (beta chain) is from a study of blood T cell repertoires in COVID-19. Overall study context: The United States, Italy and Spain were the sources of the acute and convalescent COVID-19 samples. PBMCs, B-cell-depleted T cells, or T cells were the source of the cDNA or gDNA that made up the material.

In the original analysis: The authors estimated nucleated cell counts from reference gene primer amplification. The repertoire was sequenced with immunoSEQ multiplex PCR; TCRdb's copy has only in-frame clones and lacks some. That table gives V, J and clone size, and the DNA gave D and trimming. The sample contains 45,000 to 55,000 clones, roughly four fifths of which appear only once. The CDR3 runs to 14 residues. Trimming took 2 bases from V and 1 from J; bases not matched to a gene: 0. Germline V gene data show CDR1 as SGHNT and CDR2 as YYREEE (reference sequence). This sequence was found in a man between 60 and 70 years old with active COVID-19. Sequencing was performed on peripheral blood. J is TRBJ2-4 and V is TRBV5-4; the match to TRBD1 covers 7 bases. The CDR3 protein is CASSLQGAKNIQYF. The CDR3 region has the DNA TGTGCCAGCAGCTTACAGGGGGCCAAAAACATTCAGTACTTC.